One and the same sample provided the 21 T cell receptor beta chains below, sequenced in a study of early T cells in non-severe SARS-CoV-2 infection. Each CDR3 protein is one row after TCRdb ran MiXCR on the 5' RACE reads. The repertoire has approximately 70,000 distinct CDR3 sequences, roughly an eighth of them found once; the top ten carry roughly 6%. The starting material was whole blood, obtained at baseline. The receptor set was obtained from an adult who was a healthcare worker with PCR-confirmed SARS-CoV-2 infection or an uninfected control (not recorded which).

The table lists this clonotype with a few counts. V usage is TRBV12-3 or TRBV12-4 and J usage is TRBJ2-7, with D maybe TRBD2 (6 bases). V lost 5 bases and J 6 bases, leaving 23 bases between the germline ends. The CDR3 has 16 residues. The DNA of the CDR3 is TGTGCCAGCAGTCCCCCCCCCGGGCGGGGACCCCTCGAGCAGTACTTC. Amino acids: CASSPPPGRGPLEQYF.

This clonotype has a count of ten or more. The CDR3 region is CASSFSPAGGKQYF. The CDR3, as DNA: TGTGCCAGCAGTTTTTCACCTGCGGGGGGAAAGCAGTACTTC. The J gene is TRBJ2-7, the V gene TRBV12-3 or TRBV12-4, with 8 bases lining up with TRBD2. V gave up 3 bases and J gave up 8 bases; unmatched junction bases: 9. CDR3 length: 14 residues.

The V gene is TRBV13, the J gene TRBJ1-6, with 10 bases lining up with TRBD1. J gave up 9 bases and V 3 bases, and 2 bases lay outside the gene matches. In germline, CDR1 is PRHDT, CDR2 FYEKMQ (reference sequence). This CDR3 has 14 amino acids. The CDR3, as DNA: TGTGCCAGCAGCTTCCGGGACAGGGGTTCACCCCTCCACTTT. It codes for CASSFRDRGSPLHF. Variable domain in full (rest from reference TRBV13 and TRBJ1-6): AAGVIQSPRHLIKEKRETATLKCYPIPRHDTVYWYQQGPGQDPQFLISFYEKMQSDKGSIPDRFSAQQFSDYHSELNMSSLELGDSALYFCASSFRDRGSPLHFGNGTRLTVT.

A single count supports this clonotype. The CDR3 region has the DNA TGCGCCAGCAGCCAAGGTCTTAGCGGGGTTGAACTGTTCTTC. This gives the protein CASSQGLSGVELFF. V and J are TRBV4-1 and TRBJ2-1, with 8 bases matching TRBD2. The CDR3 is made up of 14 amino acids. Germline CDR1 MGHRA, CDR2 YSYEKL. Trimming at V came to 1 base and at J to 15 bases, leaving 11 bases not matched to a gene.

In this sample, this clonotype turned up many times. This chain connects TRBV24-1 to TRBJ2-3; D call uncertain. Per the germline V gene, CDR1 is KGHDR and CDR2 is SFDVKD. V was clipped by 4 bases and J by 0 bases, with 7 bases between them. This CDR3 region has 14 residues. CDR3 coding DNA: TGTGCCACCAGTGACACGGCGAGCACAGATACGCAGTATTTT. Protein product: CATSDTASTDTQYF.

V usage is TRBV29-1 and J usage is TRBJ1-1; D is ambiguous. Trimming removed 3 bases from V and 3 bases from J, with 8 bases in between. The germline CDR1 and CDR2 sequences are SQVTM and ANQGSEA. The CDR3 extends over 12 amino acids. The CDR3 bases are TGCAGCGTTGAGCCCGACTACACTGAAGCTTTCTTT. Its translation: CSVEPDYTEAFF.

This clonotype appeared a few times. This chain links TRBV6-6 with TRBJ1-2; 7 nucleotides match TRBD1. The germline gives CDR1 MNHNY, CDR2 SVGAGI (reference sequence). The CDR3 is made up of 13 amino acids. Trimming at V came to 5 bases and at J to 7 bases, leaving 7 bases not matched to a gene. The CDR3 loop reads CASSQTGPGGYTF. The CDR3, as DNA: TGTGCCAGCAGTCAGACAGGGCCGGGTGGCTACACCTTC.

This clonotype showed up just a few times. This sequence joins TRBV7-3 and TRBJ2-7; TRBD1 agrees at 8 bases. V was pared by 3 bases and J by 0 bases, with 13 bases of the junction left unmatched. CDR1 is SGHTA, CDR2 FQGTGA, per germline. CDR3 length: 18 amino acids. The CDR3 region is CASSLTGVRTGSSYEQYF. Written as DNA, the CDR3 is TGTGCCAGCAGCTTGACAGGGGTGAGGACAGGGAGCTCCTACGAGCAGTACTTC.

There are a few counts of this clonotype. The rearrangement links TRBV20-1 to TRBJ2-3; 10 bases match TRBD2. The CDR3 extends over 15 amino acids. Germline values: CDR1 DFQATT, CDR2 SNEGSKA (reference sequence). The V gene end was trimmed by 2 bases and the J gene end by 2 bases; junction bases not matched to a gene: 4. The CDR3 DNA follows: TGCAGTGCTAGACCTAGCGGGGGTTTCACAGATACGCAGTATTTT. This codes for CSARPSGGFTDTQYF.

This clonotype has just a few counts. The chain links TRBV12-3 or TRBV12-4 to TRBJ1-1; tentatively, D is TRBD1 (6 bases). The CDR3 sequence is 17 residues long. V was shortened by 7 bases and J by 5 bases, with 26 bases between the two germline ends. The DNA for the CDR3 is TGTGCCAGCACGCAAGGGACACCATGGGGGAAGGGAACTGAAGCTTTCTTT. Protein product: CASTQGTPWGKGTEAFF.

This sequence joins TRBV7-9 and TRBJ1-2; no definite D call. V lost 5 bases and J 7 bases, leaving 11 bases between the germline ends. The germline CDR1 and CDR2 sequences are SEHNR and FQNEAQ (reference sequence). The CDR3 spans 12 residues. The CDR3 nucleotides are TGTGCCAGCAGCCGTGACTGGAGTGGCTACACCTTC. This sequence encodes CASSRDWSGYTF. Full variable domain (remainder filled in from reference TRBV7-9 and TRBJ1-2): DTGVSQNPRHKITKRGQNVTFRCDPISEHNRLYWYRQTLGQGPEFLTYFQNEAQLEKSRLLSDRFSAERPKGSFSTLEIQRTEQGDSAMYLCASSRDWSGYTFGSGTRLTVV.

This clonotype was observed at least ten times. The V gene is TRBV19, the J gene TRBJ2-1; 12 positions agree with TRBD2. The trim removed 1 base at V and 12 bases at J, leaving 13 bases unmatched. The length of the CDR3 is 17 residues. CDR1 and CDR2 (germline): LNHDA, SQIVND (reference sequence). The CDR3 spells CASSIAPVTSGGQGQFF. CDR3 bases: TGTGCCAGTAGTATAGCCCCGGTCACTAGCGGGGGGCAGGGGCAGTTCTTC.

The chain employs TRBV29-1 and TRBJ2-3, with D possibly called TRBD1 or TRBD2 (6 bases each). The CDR3 has 15 residues. CDR1 and CDR2 (germline): SQVTM, ANQGSEA. The ends were cut back, 6 bases at V and 0 bases at J, with 16 bases in the middle. CDR3 nucleotide sequence: TGCAGCGTCACTGGTGGAGGGGGGAGCACAGATACGCAGTATTTT. Protein product: CSVTGGGGSTDTQYF.

This clonotype was recorded a few times. The chain is built from TRBV18 and TRBJ2-5; no clear D. V was trimmed by 3 bases and J by 5 bases, leaving 10 bases between them. CDR1 and CDR2 (germline): KGHSH, LQKENI. This CDR3 region has 13 residues. The CDR3 DNA sequence: TGTGCCAGCTCACCTCAGCATCGCGAGACCCAGTACTTC. Translated: CASSPQHRETQYF.

A few counts support this clonotype. This CDR3 reads CASSDRDRGPHQPQHF. Here the CDR3 DNA reads TGTGCCAGCAGCGACCGGGACAGGGGGCCCCATCAGCCCCAGCATTTT. The chain employs TRBV12-3 or TRBV12-4 and TRBJ1-5, with 12 bases aligning to TRBD1. This CDR3 has 16 residues. V was pared by 6 bases and J by 5 bases, with 8 bases of the junction left unmatched.

V is TRBV6-5 and J is TRBJ2-2; possible D gene TRBD2, 5 bases. Trimming removed 2 bases from V and 5 bases from J, with 9 bases in between. The length of the CDR3 is 14 residues. Looked up from germline, CDR1 is MNHEY and CDR2 is SVGAGI. The chain's CDR3 is CASSYAPGTGELFF. The DNA for the CDR3 is TGTGCCAGCAGTTACGCCCCGGGAACCGGGGAGCTGTTTTTT.

The table lists this clonotype with many counts. The CDR3 region is CASSLDREGEKLFF. CDR3 in DNA: TGTGCCAGCAGTTTAGACAGGGAAGGTGAAAAACTGTTTTTT. The chain recombines TRBV12-3 or TRBV12-4 with TRBJ1-4; tentatively, D is TRBD1 (6 bases). The CDR3 runs 14 residues. Trimming took off 1 base at V and 7 bases at J, with 10 bases between the two ends.

V gene TRBV29-1 combines with J gene TRBJ1-2, with a tentative D call TRBD1 (5 bases). Germline V gene data show CDR1 as SQVTM and CDR2 as ANQGSEA. The V end lost 0 bases, the J end lost 6 bases, and 11 bases lay between the germline ends. This CDR3 comprises 13 residues. The CDR3 sequence is CSVEDRAGDGYTF. CDR3 in DNA: TGCAGCGTTGAAGATAGGGCGGGGGATGGCTACACCTTC.

This clonotype has just a few counts. The rearrangement uses TRBV7-9 and TRBJ2-3; D is ambiguous. This CDR3 is built from 13 residues. Germline CDR1 and CDR2: SEHNR and FQNEAQ (reference sequence). Trimming took 5 bases from V and 0 from J, leaving 6 bases between them. The CDR3: CASSPDSTDTQYF. For the CDR3, the DNA is TGTGCCAGCAGCCCTGACAGCACAGATACGCAGTATTTT.

CDR3 residues: CASSQSGGSHQPQHF. CDR3 nucleotides: TGTGCCAGCAGCCAATCAGGGGGGTCTCATCAGCCCCAGCATTTT. The genes are TRBV16 and TRBJ1-5, with D maybe TRBD1 (6 bases). Between the trimmed V and J ends, which lost 0 bases and 5 bases, there was a span of 11 bases. This CDR3 region has 15 residues. CDR1 KGHSY and CDR2 FQNENV come from the germline V gene. The whole variable domain, filled in from reference TRBV16 and TRBJ1-5, reads GEEVAQTPKHLVRGEGQKAKLYCAPIKGHSYVFWYQQVLKNEFKFLISFQNENVFDETGMPKERFSAKCLPNSPCSLEIQATKLEDSAVYFCASSQSGGSHQPQHFGDGTRLSIL.

This clonotype was counted ten times or more. This chain joins TRBV7-3 and TRBJ1-1, with a possible D match to TRBD1 (5 bases). Germline CDR1 SGHTA, CDR2 FQGTGA. V was pared by 5 bases and J by 5 bases, with 18 bases between. The CDR3 is made up of 15 amino acids. The CDR3: CASSQTQSGGTEAFF. For the CDR3, the DNA is TGTGCCAGCAGCCAAACACAGTCCGGGGGAACTGAAGCTTTCTTT.